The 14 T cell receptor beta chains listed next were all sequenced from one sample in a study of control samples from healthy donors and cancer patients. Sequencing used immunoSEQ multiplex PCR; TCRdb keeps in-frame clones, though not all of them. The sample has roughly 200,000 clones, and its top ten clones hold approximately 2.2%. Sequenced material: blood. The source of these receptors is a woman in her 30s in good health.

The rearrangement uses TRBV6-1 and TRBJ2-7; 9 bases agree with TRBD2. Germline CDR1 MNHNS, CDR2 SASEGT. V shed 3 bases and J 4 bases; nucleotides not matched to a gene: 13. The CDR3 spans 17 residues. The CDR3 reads CASSEDGGGAWEYEQYF. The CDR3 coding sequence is TGTGCCAGCAGTGAGGATGGCGGGGGGGCCTGGGAGTACGAGCAGTACTTC.

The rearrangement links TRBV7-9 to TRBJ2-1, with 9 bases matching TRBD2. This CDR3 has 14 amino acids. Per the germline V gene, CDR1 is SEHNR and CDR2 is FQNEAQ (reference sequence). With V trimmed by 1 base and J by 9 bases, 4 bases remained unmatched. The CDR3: CASSLVGTSSEQFF. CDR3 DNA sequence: TGTGCCAGCAGCTTAGTTGGGACTAGCAGTGAGCAGTTCTTC.

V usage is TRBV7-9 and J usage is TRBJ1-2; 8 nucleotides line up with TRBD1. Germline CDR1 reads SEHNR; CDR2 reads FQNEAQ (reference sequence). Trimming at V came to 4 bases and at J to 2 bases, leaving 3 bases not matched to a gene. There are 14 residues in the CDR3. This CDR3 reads CASSSRTGNYGYTF. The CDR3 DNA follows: TGTGCCAGCAGCTCTCGGACAGGGAACTATGGCTACACCTTC.

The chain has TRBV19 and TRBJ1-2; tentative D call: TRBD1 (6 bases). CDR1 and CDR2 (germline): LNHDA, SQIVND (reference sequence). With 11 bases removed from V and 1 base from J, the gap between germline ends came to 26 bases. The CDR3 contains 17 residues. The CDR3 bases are TGTGCCGCCTCAGGGGTCGGTAACCGCATTAATAACTATGGCTACACCTTC. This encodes CAASGVGNRINNYGYTF.

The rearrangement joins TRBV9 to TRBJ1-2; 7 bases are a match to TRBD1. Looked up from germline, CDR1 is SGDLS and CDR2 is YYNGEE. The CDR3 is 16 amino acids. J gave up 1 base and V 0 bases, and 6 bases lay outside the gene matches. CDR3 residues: CASSVDWTGVNYGYTF. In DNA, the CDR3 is TGTGCCAGCAGCGTAGACTGGACAGGAGTTAACTATGGCTACACCTTC.

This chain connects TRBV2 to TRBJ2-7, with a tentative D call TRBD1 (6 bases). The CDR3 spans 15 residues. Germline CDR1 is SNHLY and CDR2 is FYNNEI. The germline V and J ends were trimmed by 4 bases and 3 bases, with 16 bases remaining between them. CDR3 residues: CASSGIDRPFYEQYF. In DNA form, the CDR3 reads TGTGCCAGCAGTGGAATAGACAGGCCCTTCTACGAGCAGTACTTC.

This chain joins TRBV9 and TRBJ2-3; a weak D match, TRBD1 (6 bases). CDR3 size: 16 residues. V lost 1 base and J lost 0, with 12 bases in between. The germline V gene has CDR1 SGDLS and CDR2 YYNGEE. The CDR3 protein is CASSVPGGRSTDTQYF. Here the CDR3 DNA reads TGTGCCAGCAGCGTACCTGGGGGCAGGAGCACAGATACGCAGTATTTT.

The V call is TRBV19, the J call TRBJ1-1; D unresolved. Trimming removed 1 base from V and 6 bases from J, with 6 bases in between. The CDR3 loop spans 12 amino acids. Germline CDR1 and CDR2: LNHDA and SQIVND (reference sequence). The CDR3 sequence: CASSIVGSEAFF. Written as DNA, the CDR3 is TGTGCCAGTAGTATAGTAGGTTCTGAAGCTTTCTTT.

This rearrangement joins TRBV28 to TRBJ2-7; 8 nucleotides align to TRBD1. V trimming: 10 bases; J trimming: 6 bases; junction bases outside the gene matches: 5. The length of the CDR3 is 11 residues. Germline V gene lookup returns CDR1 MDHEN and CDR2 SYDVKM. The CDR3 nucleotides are TGTGCCATCCGACAGGGGCGCGAGCAGTACTTC. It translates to CAIRQGREQYF.

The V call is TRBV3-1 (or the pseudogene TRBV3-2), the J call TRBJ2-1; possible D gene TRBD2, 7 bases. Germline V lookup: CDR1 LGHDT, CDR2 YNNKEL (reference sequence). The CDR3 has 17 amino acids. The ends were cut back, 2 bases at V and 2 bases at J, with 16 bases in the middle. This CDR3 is CASSQRRGGGPYNEQFF. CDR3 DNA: TGTGCCAGCAGCCAACGAAGAGGGGGGGGCCCCTACAATGAGCAGTTCTTC.

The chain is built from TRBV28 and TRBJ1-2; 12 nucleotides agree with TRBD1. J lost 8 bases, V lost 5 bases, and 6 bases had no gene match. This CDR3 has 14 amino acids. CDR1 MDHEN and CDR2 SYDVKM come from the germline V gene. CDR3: CASSPGQGAEGYTF. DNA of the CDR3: TGTGCCAGCAGTCCGGGACAGGGGGCGGAAGGCTACACCTTC.

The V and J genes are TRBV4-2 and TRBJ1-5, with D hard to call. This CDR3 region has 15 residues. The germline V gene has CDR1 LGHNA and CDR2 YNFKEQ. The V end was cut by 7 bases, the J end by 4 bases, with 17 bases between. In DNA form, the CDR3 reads TGTGCCAGCACCCCCAGACCTGACGGGAATCAGCCCCAGCATTTT. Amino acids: CASTPRPDGNQPQHF.

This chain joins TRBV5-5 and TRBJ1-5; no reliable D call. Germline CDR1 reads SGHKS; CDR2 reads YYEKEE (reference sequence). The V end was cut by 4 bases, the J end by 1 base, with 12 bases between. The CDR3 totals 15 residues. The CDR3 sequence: CASSPGRGSNQPQHF. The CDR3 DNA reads TGTGCCAGCAGCCCAGGTCGGGGAAGCAATCAGCCCCAGCATTTT.

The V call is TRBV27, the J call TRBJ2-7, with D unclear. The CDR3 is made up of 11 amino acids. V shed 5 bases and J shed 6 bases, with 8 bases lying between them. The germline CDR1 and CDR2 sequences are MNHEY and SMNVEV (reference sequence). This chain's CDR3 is CASSVRGEQYF. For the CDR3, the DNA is TGTGCCAGCAGTGTGAGAGGCGAGCAGTACTTC.